This T cell receptor (beta chain) derives from a study of regulatory T cells in long-lasting Graves disease. Time point meaning: newly diagnosed GD, antithyroid drugs for less than 3 months. The TCR library was made from RNA that had been extracted from PBMCs in TRIzol. Building of the TCR beta libraries involved iRepertoire HTBI primers and Arm-PCR of CDR3 regions. TCRdb reprocessed the multiplex PCR reads with MiXCR, giving one entry per CDR3 protein. The table lists fewer than 350,000 distinct CDR3 sequences, over 15% of them singletons. Study results and caveats: Researchers examined only peripheral blood and not thyroid tissue. When disease was persistent, TRBV28, TRBJ1-2 and TRBJ2-5 were the favored segments.

This clonotype has a count of ten or more. The antigen remains undetermined. Trimming took 5 bases from V and 5 from J, leaving 18 bases between them. This CDR3 spans 15 amino acids. Germline loops: CDR1 SGHRS, CDR2 YFSETQ. The source material was peripheral blood mononuclear cells (PBMCs), sampled at new diagnosis, from a patient treated with antithyroid drugs. The V call is TRBV5-1, the J call TRBJ2-3, with D tentatively TRBD2 (6 bases). This TCR was sampled from a female donor with Graves disease. The CDR3 nucleotides read TGCGCCAGCAGTTCGCGAGGGACTGCACTAGATACGCAGTATTTT. It encodes CASSSRGTALDTQYF.